This T cell receptor (beta chain) was found in a study of patients and donors after allogeneic stem cell transplantation. TCRdb reprocessed the RT-PCR reads with MiXCR, giving one entry per CDR3 protein. This sample has some 880,000 distinct CDR3 sequences, with more than 15% found just once. As to this clonotype: At one boundary the junction diverges from the germline segment, which might be a read error.

Germline CDR1 and CDR2: ENHRY and SYGVKD. CDR3 length: 11 amino acids. The specimen was blood, either unsorted or a sorted T cell fraction (not recorded which). V is TRBV10-3 and J is TRBJ1-3, with no clear D. The TCR sequence derives from a human donor who was either an allogeneic HSCT recipient or a stem cell or donor lymphocyte infusion donor (not recorded which). It is not recorded whose cells these are; they may come from a transplant donor. In nucleotides, the CDR3 is TGTGCCATCAGTGAGACAGCCACCCTATATTTT. Translating gives CAISETATLYF.